This T cell receptor beta chain was obtained from a study of neoadjuvant anti-PD-1 for oral cavity cancer. The repertoire was sequenced with immunoSEQ multiplex PCR; TCRdb's copy has only in-frame clones and lacks some. This table has 65,000 to 95,000 clones, under 85% appearing once. Patients had HPV-negative, locally advanced oral cavity squamous cell carcinoma. No culture or expansion preceded analysis of these blood cells. Study results and limitations: Pretreatment Treg/Th17 ratio correlated inversely with post-treatment tumor clonality.

Turning to this clone: As yet, its antigen is unknown.

The CDR3 extends over 13 amino acids. Trimming shortened V by 1 base and J by 2 bases, and 5 bases separated the two germline ends. CDR1 is MNHEY, CDR2 SVGAGI, per germline. The chain is built from TRBV6-5 and TRBJ1-1, with D unclear. The source material was PBMCs, sampled before nivolumab (anti-PD-1) treatment. This TCR came from a person between 35 and 79 years old with oral cavity squamous cell carcinoma. CDR3 region: CASSYWENTEAFF. The DNA of the CDR3 is TGTGCCAGCAGTTACTGGGAAAACACTGAAGCTTTCTTT.